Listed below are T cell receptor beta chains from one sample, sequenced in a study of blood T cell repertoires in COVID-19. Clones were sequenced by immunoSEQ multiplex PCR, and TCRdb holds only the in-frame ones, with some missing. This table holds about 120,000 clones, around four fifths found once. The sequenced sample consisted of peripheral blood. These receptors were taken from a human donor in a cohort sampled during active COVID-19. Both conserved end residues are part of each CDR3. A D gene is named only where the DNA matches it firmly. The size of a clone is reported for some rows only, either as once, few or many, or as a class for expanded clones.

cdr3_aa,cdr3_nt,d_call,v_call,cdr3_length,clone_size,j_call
CASSPGGGAYGYTF,TGCGCCAGCAGCCCAGGTGGAGGGGCCTATGGCTACACCTTC,-,TRBV5-1,14,-,TRBJ1-2
CASSFTVGGGSYNEQFF,TGTGCCAGCAGTTTTACCGTTGGGGGGGGCTCCTACAATGAGCAGTTCTTC,TRBD2,TRBV27,17,-,TRBJ2-1
CASSPLGGDTEAFF,TGTGCCAGCTCACCACTGGGGGGAGACACTGAAGCTTTCTTT,-,TRBV18,14,-,TRBJ1-1
CSASKTGPETQYF,TGCAGTGCTAGTAAGACAGGGCCGGAGACCCAGTACTTC,TRBD1,TRBV20-1,13,-,TRBJ2-5
CASSRGQPATNEKLFF,TGCGCCAGCAGCAGAGGACAACCAGCAACTAATGAAAAACTGTTTTTT,-,TRBV5-1,16,-,TRBJ1-4
CASSPNQVHEQYF,TGTGCCAGCAGCCCTAACCAGGTCCACGAGCAGTACTTC,-,TRBV7-2,13,-,TRBJ2-7
CASRIILAEAYEQYF,TGTGCCAGCAGGATAATCCTTGCCGAGGCCTACGAGCAGTACTTC,-,TRBV6-5,15,-,TRBJ2-7
CASSLTSGVSYEQYF,TGTGCCAGCAGTTTAACTAGCGGGGTTTCCTACGAGCAGTACTTC,TRBD2,TRBV27,15,-,TRBJ2-7
CASRRRRGQRKNTGELFF,TGTGCCAGTAGGAGGCGGCGCGGGCAGCGTAAGAACACCGGGGAGCTGTTTTTT,-,TRBV19,18,few,TRBJ2-2
CASSKGISGYEQYF,TGTGCCAGCTCAAAAGGAATTAGCGGCTACGAGCAGTACTTC,-,TRBV18,14,-,TRBJ2-7
CASSFQGADETQYF,TGCGCCAGCAGCTTCCAGGGGGCGGACGAGACCCAGTACTTC,TRBD1,TRBV5-1,14,-,TRBJ2-5
CASSPSAGGEQFF,TGTGCCAGCAGCCCTTCCGCGGGCGGAGAGCAGTTCTTC,-,TRBV13,13,-,TRBJ2-1
CASSPSRTSGAYEQYF,TGTGCCAGCAGTCCAAGCCGGACTAGCGGGGCCTACGAGCAGTACTTC,TRBD2,TRBV3-1/TRBV3-2,16,-,TRBJ2-7
CASSPTPLADSRPDTQYF,TGTGCCAGCAGCCCAACGCCACTAGCGGACTCTCGGCCAGATACGCAGTATTTT,TRBD2,TRBV5-4,18,-,TRBJ2-3
CASSLRAGQVGNQPQHF,TGTGCCAGCAGTTTACGAGCCGGACAGGTTGGAAATCAGCCCCAGCATTTT,TRBD1,TRBV27,17,-,TRBJ1-5
CASSEPQGRRHQETQYF,TGCGCCAGCAGTGAGCCACAGGGAAGGAGGCACCAAGAGACCCAGTACTTC,-,TRBV10-1,17,-,TRBJ2-5
CASSHPTGYKEQPQHF,TGCGCCAGCAGTCACCCGACAGGGTATAAGGAACAGCCCCAGCATTTT,TRBD1,TRBV23-1,16,-,TRBJ1-5
CASSFSRGDYGYTF,TGTGCCAGCAGTTTCTCCAGGGGGGACTATGGCTACACCTTC,TRBD1,TRBV2,14,-,TRBJ1-2
CASSMTGGDPYNEQFF,TGTGCCAGTAGTATGACAGGGGGCGATCCCTACAATGAGCAGTTCTTC,TRBD1,TRBV19,16,-,TRBJ2-1
CASKRQGSDNEQFF,TGTGCCAGCAAAAGACAGGGTAGCGACAATGAGCAGTTCTTC,TRBD1,TRBV2,14,-,TRBJ2-1
CASSRQIHTGELFF,TGTGCCAGTAGTAGGCAGATACACACCGGGGAGCTGTTTTTT,-,TRBV19,14,-,TRBJ2-2
CASSSRLAGGPVNEQFF,TGTGCCAGCAGCTCAAGACTAGCGGGAGGGCCTGTCAATGAGCAGTTCTTC,TRBD2,TRBV7-9,17,-,TRBJ2-1
CASSLRTADNYGYTF,TGTGCCAGCAGCTTAAGGACAGCGGATAACTATGGCTACACCTTC,-,TRBV7-8,15,-,TRBJ1-2
CASSLVGAGNTIYF,TGTGCCAGCAGCTTAGTGGGGGCGGGAAACACCATATATTTT,-,TRBV7-2,14,-,TRBJ1-3
CASSIAGLPEQYF,TGTGCCAGTAGTATAGCTGGCCTTCCCGAGCAGTACTTC,-,TRBV19,13,-,TRBJ2-7
CASSQDTTYEQYF,TGCGCCAGCAGCCAAGACACAACCTACGAGCAGTACTTC,-,TRBV4-3,13,-,TRBJ2-7
CASSPGGGPSSGNTIYF,TGTGCCAGCAGCCCGGGAGGGGGGCCAAGCTCTGGAAACACCATATATTTT,-,TRBV9,17,once,TRBJ1-3
CASSFPGQGGEKLFF,TGTGCCAGCAGTTTCCCTGGACAGGGAGGTGAAAAACTGTTTTTT,TRBD1,TRBV28,15,-,TRBJ1-4
CASSWAGGRKNTGELFF,TGTGCCAGCAGCTGGGCGGGGGGACGCAAGAACACCGGGGAGCTGTTTTTT,TRBD2,TRBV5-4,17,once,TRBJ2-2
CASSLEGGEETQYF,TGTGCCAGCAGCTTAGAAGGAGGAGAAGAGACCCAGTACTTC,-,TRBV7-2,14,-,TRBJ2-5
CASSRGAYNEQFF,TGTGCCAGCTCCCGGGGTGCCTACAATGAGCAGTTCTTC,-,TRBV9,13,-,TRBJ2-1
CASTLLAGPTYEQYF,TGTGCCAGCACTCTCCTGGCGGGACCTACCTACGAGCAGTACTTC,-,TRBV2,15,-,TRBJ2-7
CASSLTVNTGELFF,TGCGCCAGCAGCTTGACTGTTAACACCGGGGAGCTGTTTTTT,-,TRBV5-1,14,once,TRBJ2-2
CASSHGTGYGYTF,TGTGCCAGCAGCCACGGGACAGGCTATGGCTACACCTTC,TRBD1,TRBV3-1/TRBV3-2,13,-,TRBJ1-2
CASSYPSGTGVEKLFF,TGTGCCAGCAGTTACCCGTCCGGGACAGGGGTTGAAAAACTGTTTTTT,TRBD1,TRBV6-5,16,-,TRBJ1-4
CASTPGDTYGYTF,TGTGCCAGCACTCCAGGTGACACCTATGGCTACACCTTC,-,TRBV6-5,13,-,TRBJ1-2
CASSVADTDTQYF,TGTGCCAGCAGTGTGGCGGACACAGATACGCAGTATTTT,-,TRBV6-2/TRBV6-3,13,many,TRBJ2-3
CASSLTRSVSETQYF,TGTGCCAGCAGTTTAACTAGAAGCGTGTCGGAGACCCAGTACTTC,-,TRBV7-9,15,-,TRBJ2-5
CATHPPREVGGEQFF,TGTGCCACCCACCCCCCGAGGGAGGTTGGGGGTGAGCAGTTCTTC,-,TRBV6-6,15,few,TRBJ2-1
CAISTGWTDEQFF,TGTGCCATCTCGACAGGGTGGACGGATGAGCAGTTCTTC,TRBD1,TRBV6-5,13,-,TRBJ2-1
CASSLGRALTSYEQYF,TGTGCCAGCAGCTTAGGTAGAGCATTAACCTCCTACGAGCAGTACTTC,-,TRBV7-2,16,-,TRBJ2-7
CASSHQGALGYTF,TGCGCCAGCAGCCATCAGGGGGCGCTGGGCTACACCTTC,TRBD1,TRBV4-3,13,-,TRBJ1-2
CASRAGQTNTGELFF,TGTGCCAGCAGGGCGGGACAGACGAACACCGGGGAGCTGTTTTTT,-,TRBV27,15,-,TRBJ2-2
CASSLTSGGEETQYF,TGTGCCAGCAGCTTAACCAGTGGGGGGGAAGAGACCCAGTACTTC,TRBD2,TRBV7-3,15,-,TRBJ2-5
CASSYSPPDTQYF,TGTGCCAGCAGTTATAGCCCCCCGGATACGCAGTATTTT,-,TRBV12-3/TRBV12-4,13,-,TRBJ2-3
CASSLARSTIGTRVLRNEQFF,TGTGCCAGCAGCTTAGCGAGATCGACGATAGGGACTAGGGTATTGAGAAATGAGCAGTTCTTC,TRBD2,TRBV7-2,21,-,TRBJ2-1
CASSWWTGSTGELFF,TGTGCCAGCAGCTGGTGGACAGGGAGCACCGGGGAGCTGTTTTTT,TRBD1,TRBV7-9,15,-,TRBJ2-2
CASRPTTGGGTRPQHF,TGTGCCAGCAGGCCTACCACCGGGGGGGGAACTCGGCCCCAGCATTTT,-,TRBV6-6,16,few,TRBJ1-5
CASSLGLDGYTF,TGTGCCAGCAGCTTAGGACTCGATGGCTACACCTTC,-,TRBV7-9,12,-,TRBJ1-2
CASSPGGLAVDEQFF,TGCGCCAGCAGCCCCGGTGGACTAGCGGTGGATGAGCAGTTCTTC,TRBD2,TRBV4-3,15,few,TRBJ2-1
CASSPFDGTGFEYEQYF,TGCGCCAGCAGCCCCTTTGATGGGACAGGGTTCGAGTACGAGCAGTACTTC,TRBD1,TRBV5-1,17,-,TRBJ2-7
CASSQDGGAYNEQFF,TGTGCCAGCAGCCAAGACGGCGGAGCCTACAATGAGCAGTTCTTC,-,TRBV3-1/TRBV3-2,15,-,TRBJ2-1
CASSTNRGSNEKLFF,TGTGCCAGCTCAACAAACAGGGGATCTAATGAAAAACTGTTTTTT,TRBD1,TRBV18,15,-,TRBJ1-4
CASSSGAFGNTEAFF,TGTGCCAGCAGTTCAGGGGCTTTCGGGAACACTGAAGCTTTCTTT,-,TRBV27,15,-,TRBJ1-1